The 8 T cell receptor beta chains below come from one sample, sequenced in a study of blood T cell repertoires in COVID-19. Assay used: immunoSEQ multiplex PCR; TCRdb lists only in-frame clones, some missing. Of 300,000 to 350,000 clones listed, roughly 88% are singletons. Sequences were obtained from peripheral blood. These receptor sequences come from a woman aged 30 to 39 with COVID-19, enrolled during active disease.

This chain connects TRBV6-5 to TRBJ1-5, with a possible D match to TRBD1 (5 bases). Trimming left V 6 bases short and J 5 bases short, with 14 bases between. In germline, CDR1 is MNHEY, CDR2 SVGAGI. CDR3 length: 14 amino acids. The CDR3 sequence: CASSSPGLDQPQHF. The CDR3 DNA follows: TGTGCCAGCAGCTCCCCGGGACTCGATCAGCCCCAGCATTTT.

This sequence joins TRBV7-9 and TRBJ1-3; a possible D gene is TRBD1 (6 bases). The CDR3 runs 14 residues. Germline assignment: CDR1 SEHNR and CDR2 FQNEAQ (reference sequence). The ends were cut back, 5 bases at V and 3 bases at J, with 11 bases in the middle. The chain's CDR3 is CASSTTGSGNTIYF. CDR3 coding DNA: TGTGCCAGCAGCACAACAGGGAGTGGAAACACCATATATTTT.

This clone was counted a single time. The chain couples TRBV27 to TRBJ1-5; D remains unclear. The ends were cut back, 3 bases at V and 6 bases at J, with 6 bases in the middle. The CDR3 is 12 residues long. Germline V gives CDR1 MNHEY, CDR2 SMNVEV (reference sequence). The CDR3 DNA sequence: TGTGCCAGCAGTTTCCCCGGTCAGCCCCAGCATTTT. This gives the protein CASSFPGQPQHF.

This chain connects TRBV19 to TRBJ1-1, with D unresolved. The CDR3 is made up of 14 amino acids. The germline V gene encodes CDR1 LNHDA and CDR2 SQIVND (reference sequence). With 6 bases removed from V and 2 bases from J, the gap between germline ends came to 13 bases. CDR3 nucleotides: TGTGCCAGTAGGCAGGCCGCGCGAAACACTGAAGCTTTCTTT. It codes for CASRQAARNTEAFF.

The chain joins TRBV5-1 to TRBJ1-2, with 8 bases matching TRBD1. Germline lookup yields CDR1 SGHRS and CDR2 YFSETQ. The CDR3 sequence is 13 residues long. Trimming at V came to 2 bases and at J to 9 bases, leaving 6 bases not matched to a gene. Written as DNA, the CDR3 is TGCGCCAGCAGCTTCACCGGACAGGGTAGCTACACCTTC. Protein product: CASSFTGQGSYTF.

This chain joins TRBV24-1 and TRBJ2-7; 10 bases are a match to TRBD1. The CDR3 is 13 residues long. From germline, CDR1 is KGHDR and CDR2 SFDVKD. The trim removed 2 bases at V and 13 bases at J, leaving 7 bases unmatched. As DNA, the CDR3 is TGTGCCACCAGTGATTCGGACAGGGGGTTCCACTACTTC. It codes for CATSDSDRGFHYF.

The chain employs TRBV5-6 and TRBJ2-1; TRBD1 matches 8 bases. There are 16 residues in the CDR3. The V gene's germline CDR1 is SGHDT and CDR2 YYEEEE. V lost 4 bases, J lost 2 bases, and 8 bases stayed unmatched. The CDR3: CASSIYGQGAYNEQFF. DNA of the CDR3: TGTGCCAGCAGCATATATGGACAGGGTGCCTACAATGAGCAGTTCTTC.

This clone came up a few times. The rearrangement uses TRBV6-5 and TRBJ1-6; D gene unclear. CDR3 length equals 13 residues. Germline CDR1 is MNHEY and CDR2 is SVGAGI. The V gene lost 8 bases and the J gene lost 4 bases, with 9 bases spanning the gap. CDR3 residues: CASGPLYNSPLHF. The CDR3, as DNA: TGTGCCAGCGGGCCGCTATATAATTCACCCCTCCACTTT.